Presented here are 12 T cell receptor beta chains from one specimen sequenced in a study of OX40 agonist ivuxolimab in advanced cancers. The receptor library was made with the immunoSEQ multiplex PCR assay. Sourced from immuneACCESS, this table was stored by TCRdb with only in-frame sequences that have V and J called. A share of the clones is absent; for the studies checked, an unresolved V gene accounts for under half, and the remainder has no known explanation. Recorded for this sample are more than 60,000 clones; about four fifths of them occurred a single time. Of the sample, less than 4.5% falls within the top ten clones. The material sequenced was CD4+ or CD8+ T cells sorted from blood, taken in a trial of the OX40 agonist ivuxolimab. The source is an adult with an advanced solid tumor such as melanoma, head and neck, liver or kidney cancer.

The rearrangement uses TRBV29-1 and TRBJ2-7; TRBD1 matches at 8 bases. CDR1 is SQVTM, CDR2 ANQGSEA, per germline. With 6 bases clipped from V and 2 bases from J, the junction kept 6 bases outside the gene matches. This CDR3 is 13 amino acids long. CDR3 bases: TGCAGCGTACCCAGGGGGCCTACCTACGAGCAGTACTTC. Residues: CSVPRGPTYEQYF.

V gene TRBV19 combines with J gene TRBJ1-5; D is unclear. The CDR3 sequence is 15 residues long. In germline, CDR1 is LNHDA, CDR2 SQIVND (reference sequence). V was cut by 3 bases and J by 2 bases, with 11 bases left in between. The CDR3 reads CASSIPPIGNQPQHF. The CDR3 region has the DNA TGTGCCAGTAGTATTCCCCCGATAGGCAATCAGCCCCAGCATTTT.

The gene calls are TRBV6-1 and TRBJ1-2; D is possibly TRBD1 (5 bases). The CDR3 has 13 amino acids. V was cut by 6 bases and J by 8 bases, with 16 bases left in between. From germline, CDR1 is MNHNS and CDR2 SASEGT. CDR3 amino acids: CASRPGTVEGYTF. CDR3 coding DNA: TGTGCCAGCAGGCCCGGGACGGTAGAAGGCTACACCTTC.

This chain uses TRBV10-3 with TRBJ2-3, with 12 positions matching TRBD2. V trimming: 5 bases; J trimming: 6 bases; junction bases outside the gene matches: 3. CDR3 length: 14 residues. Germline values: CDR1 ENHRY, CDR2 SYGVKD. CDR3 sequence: CAISPTSGGDTQYF. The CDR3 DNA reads TGTGCCATCAGTCCCACTAGCGGGGGGGATACGCAGTATTTT.

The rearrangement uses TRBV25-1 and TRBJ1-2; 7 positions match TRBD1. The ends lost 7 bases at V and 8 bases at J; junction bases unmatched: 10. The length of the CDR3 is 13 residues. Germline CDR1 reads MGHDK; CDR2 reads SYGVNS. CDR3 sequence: CASKGTAYEGYTF. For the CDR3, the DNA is TGTGCCAGCAAAGGGACAGCCTATGAGGGCTACACCTTC.

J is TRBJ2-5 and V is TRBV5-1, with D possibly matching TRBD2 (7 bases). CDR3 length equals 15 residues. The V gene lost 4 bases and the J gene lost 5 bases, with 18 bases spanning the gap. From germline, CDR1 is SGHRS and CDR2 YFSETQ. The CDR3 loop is CASSETPGGRETQYF. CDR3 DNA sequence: TGCGCCAGCAGCGAAACTCCCGGGGGGCGCGAGACCCAGTACTTC.

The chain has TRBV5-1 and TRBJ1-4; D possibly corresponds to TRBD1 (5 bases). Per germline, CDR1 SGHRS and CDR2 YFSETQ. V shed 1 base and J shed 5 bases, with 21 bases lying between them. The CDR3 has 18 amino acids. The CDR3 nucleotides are TGCGCCAGCAGCTTGACGAGTAGAGTGGTAGGGGACAATGAAAAACTGTTTTTT. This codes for CASSLTSRVVGDNEKLFF.

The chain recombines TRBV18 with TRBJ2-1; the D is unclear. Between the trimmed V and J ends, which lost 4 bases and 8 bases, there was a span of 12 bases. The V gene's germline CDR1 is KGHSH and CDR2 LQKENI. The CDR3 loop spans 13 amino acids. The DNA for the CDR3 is TGTGCCAGCTCACTAGGGCTCTCGGATGAGCAGTTCTTC. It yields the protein CASSLGLSDEQFF.

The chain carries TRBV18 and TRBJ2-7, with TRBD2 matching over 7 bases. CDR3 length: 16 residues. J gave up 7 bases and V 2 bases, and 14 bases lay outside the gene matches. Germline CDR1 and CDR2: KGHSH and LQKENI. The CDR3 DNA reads TGTGCCAGCTCACCAGATCTTCAGGGAGGACTAGGGGAGCAGTACTTC. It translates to CASSPDLQGGLGEQYF.

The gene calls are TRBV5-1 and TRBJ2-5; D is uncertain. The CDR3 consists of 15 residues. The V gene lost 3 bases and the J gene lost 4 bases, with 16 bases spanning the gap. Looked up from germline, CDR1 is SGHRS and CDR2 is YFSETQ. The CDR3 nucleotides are TGCGCCAGCAGCTCCGGTAACCTAGGGATAGAGACCCAGTACTTC. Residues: CASSSGNLGIETQYF.

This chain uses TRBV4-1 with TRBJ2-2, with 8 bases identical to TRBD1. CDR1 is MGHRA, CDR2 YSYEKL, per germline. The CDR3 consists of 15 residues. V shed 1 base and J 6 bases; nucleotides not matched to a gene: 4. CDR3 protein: CASSQGTGSAGELFF. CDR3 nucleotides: TGCGCCAGCAGCCAAGGGACAGGGTCTGCCGGGGAGCTGTTTTTT.

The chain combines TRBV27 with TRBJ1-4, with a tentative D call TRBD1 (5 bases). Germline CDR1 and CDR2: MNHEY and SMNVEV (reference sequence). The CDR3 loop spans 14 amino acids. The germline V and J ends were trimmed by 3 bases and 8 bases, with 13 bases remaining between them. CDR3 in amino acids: CASSFVGGVEKLFF. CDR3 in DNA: TGTGCCAGCAGTTTCGTCGGGGGGGTGGAAAAACTGTTTTTT.